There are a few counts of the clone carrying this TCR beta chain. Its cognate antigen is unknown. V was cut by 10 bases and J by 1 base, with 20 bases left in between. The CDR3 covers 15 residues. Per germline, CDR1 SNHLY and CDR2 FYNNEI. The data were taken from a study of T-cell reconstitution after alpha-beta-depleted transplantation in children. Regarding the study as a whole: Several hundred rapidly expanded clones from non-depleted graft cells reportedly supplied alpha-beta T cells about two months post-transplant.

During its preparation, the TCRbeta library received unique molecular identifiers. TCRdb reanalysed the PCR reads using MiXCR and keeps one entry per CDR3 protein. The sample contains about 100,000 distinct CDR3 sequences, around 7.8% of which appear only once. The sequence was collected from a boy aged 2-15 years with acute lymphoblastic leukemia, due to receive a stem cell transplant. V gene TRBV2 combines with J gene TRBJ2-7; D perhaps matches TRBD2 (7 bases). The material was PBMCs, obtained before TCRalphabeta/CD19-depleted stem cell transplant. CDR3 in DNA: TGTGCCACCGCGGGGGCGAGGGTCACTTCCTACGAGCAGTACTTC. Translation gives CATAGARVTSYEQYF.